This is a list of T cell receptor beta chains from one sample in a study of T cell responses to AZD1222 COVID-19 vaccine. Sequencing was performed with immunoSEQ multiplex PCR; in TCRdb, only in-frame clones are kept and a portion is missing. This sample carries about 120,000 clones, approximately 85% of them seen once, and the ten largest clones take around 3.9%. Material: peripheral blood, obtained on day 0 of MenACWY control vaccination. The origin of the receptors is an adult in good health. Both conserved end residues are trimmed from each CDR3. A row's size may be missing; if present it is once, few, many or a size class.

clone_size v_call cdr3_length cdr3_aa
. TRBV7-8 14 ASSPSGPATNEKLF
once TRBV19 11 ASLGGGNEKLF
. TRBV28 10 ATGRGRETQY
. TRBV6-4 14 ASSRAEGADGNTIY
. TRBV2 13 ASSEWTSGGETQY
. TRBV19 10 ASSIVGGKAF
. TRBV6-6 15 ASSPDLYLRSTDTQY
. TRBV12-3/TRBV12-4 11 ASSLAGREKLF
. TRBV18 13 ASSPPGGSSYEQY
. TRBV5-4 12 ASSLQGWGSPLH
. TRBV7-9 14 ASSLELAGSTDTQY
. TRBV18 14 ASSPSAGTVGEKLF
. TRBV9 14 ASSGYGEIGDNEQF
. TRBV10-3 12 AISAGGGNTEAF
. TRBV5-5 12 ASSLGHVNTEAF
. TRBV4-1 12 ASAQGRGTDTQY
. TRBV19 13 ASSIGGRGTYEQY
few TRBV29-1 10 SVRGQGETIY
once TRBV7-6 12 ASSLTGRGNTIY
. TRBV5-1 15 ASSPRGSRGPQETQY
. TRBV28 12 ASSLVRGNQPQH
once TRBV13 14 ASSSRTGKRSYEQY
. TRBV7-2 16 ASSAPQTGSRINYGYT
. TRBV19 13 ASSRQPGSNQPQH
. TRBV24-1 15 ATSSVGRASLDNEQF
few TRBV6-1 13 ASSEGPGSNYGYT
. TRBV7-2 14 ASSLGPSGTTDTQY
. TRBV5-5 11 ASSPEGWDTIY
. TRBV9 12 ASSHSGGGTEAF
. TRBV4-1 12 ASSRSTVAYEQY
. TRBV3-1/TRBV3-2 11 ASSHTSGVTQY
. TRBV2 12 ASSEISAGNEQF
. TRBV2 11 ASRGEYNSPLH
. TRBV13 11 ASSLGSNQPQH
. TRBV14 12 ASSQEWSTGGYT
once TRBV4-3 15 ASSQEGGGGLNSPLH
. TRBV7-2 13 ASSLMGSSTDTQY
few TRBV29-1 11 SVDGGSYNEQF
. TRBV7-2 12 ASRYGRAGDGYT